This T cell receptor (beta chain) was identified during a study of cytomegalovirus exposure and HLA in healthy donors. PCR involved 60 Vbeta and 13 Jbeta primers. Libraries were prepared by immunoSEQ multiplex PCR; TCRdb keeps only in-frame clonotypes and omits some of them. Among roughly 130,000 clones listed, about three quarters were seen once. The clonotype originates from a human donor in good health. The sequenced material came from PBMCs.

The CDR3 bases are TGTGCCAGCAGTGAAGCAGAGTACGAGCAGTACTTC. Residues: CASSEAEYEQYF. This chain uses TRBV2 with TRBJ2-7; D is ambiguous. The CDR3 loop spans 12 amino acids. V dropped 0 bases and J dropped 4 bases, with 4 bases sitting between them. Germline values: CDR1 SNHLY, CDR2 FYNNEI.